This TCR beta chain was documented in a study of cytomegalovirus exposure and HLA in healthy donors (dated by TCRdb to 2017 to 2019). As for the study more broadly: In an earlier analysis of under 600 of the donors, 250 to 350 Gb of sequence data and 117 million unique TCR beta sequences from about 179 million T cells were reported. An early release that covered 640 HLA-typed donors contained approximately 300 gigabases of sequencing data and 65 million to 100 million unique TCR sequences. Among the roughly 400 genotyped donors, approximately 81% belonged to the genetic ancestry cluster associated with self-reported Caucasian donors. The study aimed to test whether signatures of past pathogen exposure could be identified by cataloging public T cell receptors. The study profiled the T cell repertoires of 550 to 700 subjects by immunosequencing and related them to cytomegalovirus serostatus. Along with the approximately 650-subject first cohort, a separate validation cohort of over a hundred different subjects was used. High-throughput TCR immunosequencing, statistical association of individual TCRs with disease status, and machine learning were combined to predict cytomegalovirus infection status. A later analysis re-analyzed previously published TCR beta repertoires from roughly 630 donors and added high-resolution HLA genotyping to study TCR occurrence patterns. In the later analysis, no new phenotypic data were used to find candidate immune exposures; instead, reliance was placed on TCR beta sequences and their occurrence across donors. In an earlier analysis of over 550 of the donors, high-throughput TCR beta sequencing was used to judge whether each TCR beta V gene segment behaved as functional or pseudogenic. Donor age, sex, ethnicity and CMV serostatus were compiled together with the repertoire data. Genome-wide SNP genotypes for about 60% of the roughly 700 donors were used in a later genetic analysis, which treated that subset as a discovery cohort. Every repertoire in the discovery cohort had been generated on one and the same sequencing platform. HLA typing covered class I and class II loci at four-digit resolution. Typing coverage differed by locus: A, B, C, DRB1 and DQB1 were typed in roughly 620-640 donors, DQA1 in roughly 510, DPA1 in around 610, and DPB1 in around 490. Because of strong linkage in the cohort, five DR-DQ haplotypes were treated as single units for association and clustering. Across roughly 420 genotyped donors of the cohort, an average of roughly 200,000 unique TCR beta nucleotide sequences per donor were sequenced, and 15% to 20% of those sequences were non-productive. Summary of the overall study and its limitations: In the study, roughly 160 TCR beta chains were listed as associated with cytomegalovirus. The authors suggested that the approach could potentially be extended to other disease states and immunological phenotypes. A further reported finding was that TCR beta sequences accurately predicted the HLA-A and HLA-B alleles for most subjects in the first cohort. In a later analysis, HLA-associated TCR beta chains showed more clonal expansion and lower generation probabilities than non-associated chains that were equally common. Specific HLA alleles were associated with 18,000 or so TCR beta sequences at a false discovery rate of 0.05 in a later analysis. A cluster of highly shared sequence variants was judged likely to be a technical artifact of the sequencing pipeline. Some IMGT-functional V segments, including TRBV6-2 and TRBV6-3, could not be told apart with the 87-base-pair reads, so those segments were excluded. According to a later genetic analysis, donors in an Asian-associated ancestry cluster had fewer N-insertions in productive TCRs than the approximately 710-donor mean. In both the original and validation cohorts, the classifier was reported to diagnose cytomegalovirus status with high specificity and sensitivity. An association between a missense DCLRE1C variant and V-gene and J-gene trimming of TCR beta chains was found in a later genetic analysis and replicated in an independent cohort. Because counts were too low, roughly 17 rarely observed V segments, including chromosome 9 orphons, were left out of the earlier analysis of about 500 of the donors. Most TCR sequences were seen in very few donors, while some public TCRs were found in many individuals. Correlated functional status among segregating V segments might be attributable to linkage disequilibrium, but an unknown experimental factor could not be ruled out. Several of the top co-occurrence clusters appeared to be linked to parvovirus B19, influenza, CMV and Epstein-Barr virus, according to a later analysis. The only immune exposure information available for the cohort was CMV serostatus. In vitro tests confirmed that a few of the cytomegalovirus-associated TCR beta chains recognize cytomegalovirus antigens. A later analysis found that most CMV-associated TCR beta chains appeared HLA-restricted, with HLA associations seemingly driven largely by CMV exposure. Because HLA typing was missing for some donors at each locus, association tests included only the typed subset. When HLA alleles, especially DR and DQ, strongly co-occurred, attributing TCR associations to individual alleles was difficult. An earlier analysis of approximately 600 of the donors showed that most TCR beta V segments appeared in productive rearrangements either about 87% or about 30% of the time, which broadly matched IMGT annotations. This cohort had only TCR beta chains sequenced, and the lack of alpha or paired-chain data limited which features could be detected. Presence/absence analyses assumed roughly uniform sequencing depth across donors, an assumption that may not hold. In a later analysis, the rate of TCR association differed among HLA loci, with DRB1 alleles having the most associated TCRs and HLA-C alleles having the fewest.

The cohort comprised some 680 healthy bone marrow donors. Cohort members were all nominally healthy when sampled, although unrecorded immune exposures were likely present. The donor tested CMV seropositive, placing the donor among the 250 to 300 seropositive members of the cohort. Each donor provided a peripheral blood sample, and peripheral blood mononuclear cells were used for TCR beta sequencing. The Qiagen DNeasy Blood Extraction Kit was used to extract genomic DNA from the blood cell samples. To prepare the library, the immunoSEQ multiplex PCR assay was applied. A mixture of 60 forward primers for TCR Vbeta segments and 13 reverse primers for TCR Jbeta segments was used in the multiplex PCR. The CDR3 region of rearranged TCR beta genes was amplified from genomic DNA by a multiplex PCR assay. Amplified TCR beta libraries were sequenced as 87-base-pair reads on the Illumina HiSeq System. The paper's data handling went like this. A later analysis counted some 80 million unique TCR beta chains across the approximately 700 repertoires, and some 12 million of these chains were shared by at least two donors. Raw reads were error-corrected and collapsed into unique sequences by a nearest-neighbor algorithm in which closely related sequences were merged to remove PCR and sequencing errors. Alignment of CDR3 sequences to IMGT reference sequences was used to assign V, D and J gene segments. For a sequence to be retained, a match of at least six nucleotides to both a V gene segment and a J gene segment was required. A rearrangement was called productive if the CDR3 had no stop codons and remained in frame with V and J, and every other rearrangement was called non-productive. Following IMGT convention, CDR3 was defined as the stretch from the second conserved V-encoded cysteine up to the conserved J-encoded phenylalanine. Sequences without an unambiguous match to a single V gene segment were excluded from the earlier analysis of over 500 of the donors. In an earlier analysis of 500 to 750 of the donors, V segments were called functional above 56.7% productive rearrangements and were called segregating when the between-donor standard deviation exceeded 5%. A statistical classification framework was built to diagnose cytomegalovirus status from the catalog of TCR beta chain sequences. V and J gene assignment, in a later analysis, came from comparing TCR nucleotide sequences with IMGT/GENE-DB human TR gene sequences. In a later analysis, CDR3 sequences and most-parsimonious VDJ recombination scenarios were assigned using the TCRdist pipeline. A later analysis defined each TCR beta chain by its CDR3 amino acid sequence plus V-gene family, and excluded reads lacking a unique V-gene family. To address suspected cross-contamination and a sequencing artifact, a later analysis removed roughly 580 highly shared, low-generation-probability nucleotide sequences. In a later analysis, a clonal expansion index was calculated for each public chain from normalized within-repertoire ranks of inferred template counts. Generation probabilities in a later analysis came from a VDJ recombination model fitted to out-of-frame rearrangements, and those results were checked against IGoR. In a later analysis, hypergeometric tests were used to score TCR-TCR, TCR-HLA and TCR-CMV co-occurrence, with a repertoire-size bias correction applied to TCR pairs. False discovery rates were estimated in a later analysis by permuting HLA or CMV assignments 20 times. In a later analysis, co-occurring TCRs were grouped using DBSCAN, with TCRdist sequence similarity added in when clustering inside HLA-allele-positive subsets. Repertoires with fewer than 30,000 or more than 120,000 public chains were left out of co-occurrence clustering, as were five repertoires with anomalous nucleotide sharing. TCRdb provides this immuneACCESS table in a form limited to in-frame rearrangements. Some clones are lacking; in checked studies, under half of them reflect an unresolved V gene, and why the rest are absent is not known. V and J calls and clone size are copied from that table; D and trimming were computed from the DNA. The sample includes about 190,000 clones, with over 70% observed a single time. Around 2.2% of the sample is taken by the ten largest.

Between the V and J ends, shortened by 0 bases and 4 bases respectively, the junction contains 15 bases. CDR1 is given as MNHEY and CDR2 as SVGAGI, both from the germline V gene. The CDR3 sequence holds 16 residues, the cysteine and phenylalanine included. Kept here is only the CDR3 DNA, which spans 48 bases and is read in frame from base 1. A note on this clone: Its recognized antigen is unknown. There are no base qualities to consult, and no much larger clone falls within one base.

This receptor was identified in a young woman in good health and CMV-seropositive. The receptor chain draws on TRBV6-5 and TRBJ2-5, with a tentative D gene TRBD1 over 5 matching bases. Material for sequencing was PBMCs. The nucleotide sequence is given as TGTGCCAGCAGTTACTCTCAAGGGGTTGGTGGAGAGACCCAGTACTTC. This codes for CASSYSQGVGGETQYF.